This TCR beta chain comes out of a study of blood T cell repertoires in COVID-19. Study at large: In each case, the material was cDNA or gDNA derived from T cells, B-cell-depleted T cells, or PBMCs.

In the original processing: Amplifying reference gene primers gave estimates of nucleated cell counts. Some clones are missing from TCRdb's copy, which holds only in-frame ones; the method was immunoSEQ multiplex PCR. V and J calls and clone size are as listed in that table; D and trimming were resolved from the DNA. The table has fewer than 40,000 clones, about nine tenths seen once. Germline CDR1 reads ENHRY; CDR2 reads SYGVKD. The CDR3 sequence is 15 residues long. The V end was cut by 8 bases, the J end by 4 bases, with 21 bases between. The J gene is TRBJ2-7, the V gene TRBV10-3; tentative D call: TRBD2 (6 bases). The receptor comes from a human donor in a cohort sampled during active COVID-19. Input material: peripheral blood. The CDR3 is CAIGAADRGKYEQYF. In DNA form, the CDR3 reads TGTGCCATCGGGGCTGCTGATCGGGGGAAGTACGAGCAGTACTTC.